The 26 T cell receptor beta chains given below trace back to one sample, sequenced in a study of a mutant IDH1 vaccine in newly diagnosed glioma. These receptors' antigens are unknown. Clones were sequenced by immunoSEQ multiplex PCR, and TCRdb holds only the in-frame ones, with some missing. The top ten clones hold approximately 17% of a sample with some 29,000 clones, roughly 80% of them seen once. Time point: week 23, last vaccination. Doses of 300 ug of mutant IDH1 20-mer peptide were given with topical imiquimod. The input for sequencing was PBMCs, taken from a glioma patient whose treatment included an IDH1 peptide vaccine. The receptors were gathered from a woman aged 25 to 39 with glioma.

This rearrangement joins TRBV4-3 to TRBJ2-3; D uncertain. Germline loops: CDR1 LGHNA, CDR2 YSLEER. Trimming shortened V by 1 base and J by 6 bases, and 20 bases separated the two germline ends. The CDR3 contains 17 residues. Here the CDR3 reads CASSQGLQAPSRDTQYF. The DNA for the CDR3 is TGCGCCAGCAGCCAAGGACTTCAGGCCCCAAGCAGGGATACGCAGTATTTT.

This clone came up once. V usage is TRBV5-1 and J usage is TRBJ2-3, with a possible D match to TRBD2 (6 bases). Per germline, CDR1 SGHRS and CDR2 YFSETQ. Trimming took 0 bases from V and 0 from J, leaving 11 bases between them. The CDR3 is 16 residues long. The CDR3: CASSLVPGLSTDTQYF. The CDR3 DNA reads TGCGCCAGCAGCTTGGTGCCGGGACTCAGCACAGATACGCAGTATTTT. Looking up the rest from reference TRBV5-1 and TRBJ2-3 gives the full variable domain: KAGVTQTPRYLIKTRGQQVTLSCSPISGHRSVSWYQQTPGQGLQFLFEYFSETQRNKGNFPGRFSGRQFSNSRSEMNVSTLELGDSALYLCASSLVPGLSTDTQYFGPGTRLTVL.

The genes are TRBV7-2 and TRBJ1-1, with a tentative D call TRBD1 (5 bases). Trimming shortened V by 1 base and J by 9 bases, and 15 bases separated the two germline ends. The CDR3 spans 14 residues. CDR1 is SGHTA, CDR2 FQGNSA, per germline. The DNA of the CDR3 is TGTGCCAGCAGCTTAGAACGGGGAACGGGGCAAGCTTTCTTT. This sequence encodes CASSLERGTGQAFF. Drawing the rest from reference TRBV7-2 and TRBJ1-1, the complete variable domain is GAGVSQSPSNKVTEKGKDVELRCDPISGHTALYWYRQSLGQGLEFLIYFQGNSAPDKSGLPSDRFSAERTGGSVSTLTIQRTQQEDSAVYLCASSLERGTGQAFFGQGTRLTVV.

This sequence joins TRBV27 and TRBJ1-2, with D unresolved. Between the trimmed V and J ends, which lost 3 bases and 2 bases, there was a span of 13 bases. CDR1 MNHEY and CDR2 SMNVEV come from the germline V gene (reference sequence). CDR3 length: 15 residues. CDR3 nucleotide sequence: TGTGCCAGCAGTTTCGGCGGCCTCCTGAACTATGGCTACACCTTC. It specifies CASSFGGLLNYGYTF.

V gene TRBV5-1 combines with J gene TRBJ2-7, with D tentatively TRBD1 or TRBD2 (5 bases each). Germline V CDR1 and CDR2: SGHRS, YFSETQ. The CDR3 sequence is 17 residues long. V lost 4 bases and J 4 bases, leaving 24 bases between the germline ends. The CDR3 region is CASSKSVAGAPLYEQYF. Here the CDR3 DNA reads TGCGCCAGCAGCAAGTCAGTGGCCGGGGCCCCCCTGTACGAGCAGTACTTC.

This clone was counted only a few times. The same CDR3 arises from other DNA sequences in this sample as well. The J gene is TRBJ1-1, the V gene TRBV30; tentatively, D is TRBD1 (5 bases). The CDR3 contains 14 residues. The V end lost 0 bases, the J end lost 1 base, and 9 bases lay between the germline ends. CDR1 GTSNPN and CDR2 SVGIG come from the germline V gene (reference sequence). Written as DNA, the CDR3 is TGTGCCTGGAGTGTAACGGGGGGGAACACTGAAGCTTTCTTT. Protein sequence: CAWSVTGGNTEAFF.

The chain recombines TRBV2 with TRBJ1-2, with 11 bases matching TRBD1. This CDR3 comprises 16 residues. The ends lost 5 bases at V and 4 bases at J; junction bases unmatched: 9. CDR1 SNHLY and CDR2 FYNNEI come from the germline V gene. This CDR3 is CASSRGQGGYTYGYTF. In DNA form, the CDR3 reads TGTGCCAGCAGTCGGGGACAGGGGGGGTACACCTATGGCTACACCTTC.

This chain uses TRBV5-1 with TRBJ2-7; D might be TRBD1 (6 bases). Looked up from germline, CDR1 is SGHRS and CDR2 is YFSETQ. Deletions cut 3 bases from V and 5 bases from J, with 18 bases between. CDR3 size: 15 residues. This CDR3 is CASSSQLLRTDEQYF. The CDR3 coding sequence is TGCGCCAGCAGCTCCCAACTACTTCGGACAGACGAGCAGTACTTC.

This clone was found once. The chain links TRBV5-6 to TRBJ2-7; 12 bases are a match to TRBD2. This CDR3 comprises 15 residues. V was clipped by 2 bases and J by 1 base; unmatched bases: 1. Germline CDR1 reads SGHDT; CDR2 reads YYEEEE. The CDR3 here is CASSFGLAGSYEQYF. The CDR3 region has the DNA TGTGCCAGCAGCTTCGGACTAGCGGGGTCCTACGAGCAGTACTTC. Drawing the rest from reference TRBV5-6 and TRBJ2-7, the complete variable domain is DAGVTQSPTHLIKTRGQQVTLRCSPKSGHDTVSWYQQALGQGPQFIFQYYEEEERQRGNFPDRFSGHQFPNYSSELNVNALLLGDSALYLCASSFGLAGSYEQYFGPGTRLTVT.

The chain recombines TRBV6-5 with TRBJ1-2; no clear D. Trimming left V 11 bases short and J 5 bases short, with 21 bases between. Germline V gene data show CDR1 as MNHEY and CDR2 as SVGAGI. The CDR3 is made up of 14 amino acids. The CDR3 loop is CASTGAGREYGYTF. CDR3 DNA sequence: TGTGCCTCCACGGGTGCTGGGAGGGAATATGGCTACACCTTC.

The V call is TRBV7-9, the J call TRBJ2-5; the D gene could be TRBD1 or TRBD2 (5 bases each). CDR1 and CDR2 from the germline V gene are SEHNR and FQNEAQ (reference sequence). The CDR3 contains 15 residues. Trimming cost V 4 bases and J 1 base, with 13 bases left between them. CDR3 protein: CASSSPRGFQETQYF. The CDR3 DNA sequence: TGTGCCAGCAGCTCCCCCCGGGGCTTCCAAGAGACCCAGTACTTC.

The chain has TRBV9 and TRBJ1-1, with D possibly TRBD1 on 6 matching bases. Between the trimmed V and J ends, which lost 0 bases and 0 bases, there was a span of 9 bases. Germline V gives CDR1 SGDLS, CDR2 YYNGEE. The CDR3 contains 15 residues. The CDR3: CASSVEGGMNTEAFF. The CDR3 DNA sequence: TGTGCCAGCAGCGTAGAGGGGGGGATGAACACTGAAGCTTTCTTT.

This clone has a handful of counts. CDR3 sequence: CASSQDSRPGETQYF. CDR3 DNA sequence: TGCGCCAGCAGCCAGGACTCCCGCCCGGGAGAGACCCAGTACTTC. The chain carries TRBV5-1 and TRBJ2-5; tentative D call: TRBD2 (5 bases). The CDR3 contains 15 residues. V lost 4 bases, J lost 4 bases, and 17 bases lay in between. Germline V CDR1 and CDR2: SGHRS, YFSETQ.

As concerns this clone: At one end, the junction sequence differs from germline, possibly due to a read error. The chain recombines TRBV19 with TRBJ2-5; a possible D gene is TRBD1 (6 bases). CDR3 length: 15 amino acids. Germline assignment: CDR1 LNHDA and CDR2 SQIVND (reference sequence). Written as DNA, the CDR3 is TGTGCCAGTGGTATATACGGGACATCAAAAGAGACCCAGTACTTC. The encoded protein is CASGIYGTSKETQYF.

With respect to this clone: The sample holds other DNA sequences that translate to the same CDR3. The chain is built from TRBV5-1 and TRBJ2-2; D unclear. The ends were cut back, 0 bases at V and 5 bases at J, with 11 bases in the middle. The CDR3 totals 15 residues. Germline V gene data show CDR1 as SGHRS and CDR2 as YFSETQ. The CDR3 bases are TGCGCCAGCAGCTTGGGGGGTCCGTCTACCGGGGAGCTGTTTTTT. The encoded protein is CASSLGGPSTGELFF.

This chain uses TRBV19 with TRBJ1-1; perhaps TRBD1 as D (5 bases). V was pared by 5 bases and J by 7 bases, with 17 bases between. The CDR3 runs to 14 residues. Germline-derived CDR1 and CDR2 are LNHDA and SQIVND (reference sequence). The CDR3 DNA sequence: TGTGCCAGTAGTGGGAATTATCGCGGGGGTGAAGCTTTCTTT. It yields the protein CASSGNYRGGEAFF.

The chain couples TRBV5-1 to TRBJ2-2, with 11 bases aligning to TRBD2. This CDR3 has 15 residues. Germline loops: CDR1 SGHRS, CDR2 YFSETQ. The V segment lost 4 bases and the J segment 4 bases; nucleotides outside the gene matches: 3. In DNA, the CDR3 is TGCGCCAGCAGCAGGACTAGCGGGCCCACCGGGGAGCTGTTTTTT. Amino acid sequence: CASSRTSGPTGELFF.

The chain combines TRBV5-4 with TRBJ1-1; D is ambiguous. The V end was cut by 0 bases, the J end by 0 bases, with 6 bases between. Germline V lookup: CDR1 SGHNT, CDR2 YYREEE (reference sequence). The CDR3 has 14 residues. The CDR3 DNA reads TGTGCCAGCAGCTTGGACAGATTGAACACTGAAGCTTTCTTT. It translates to CASSLDRLNTEAFF.

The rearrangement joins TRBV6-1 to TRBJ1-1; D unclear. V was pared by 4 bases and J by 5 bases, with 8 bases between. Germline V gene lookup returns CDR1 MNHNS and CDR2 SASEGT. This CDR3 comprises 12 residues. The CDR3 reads CASSGGVTEAFF. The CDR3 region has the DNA TGTGCCAGCAGTGGGGGAGTGACTGAAGCTTTCTTT.

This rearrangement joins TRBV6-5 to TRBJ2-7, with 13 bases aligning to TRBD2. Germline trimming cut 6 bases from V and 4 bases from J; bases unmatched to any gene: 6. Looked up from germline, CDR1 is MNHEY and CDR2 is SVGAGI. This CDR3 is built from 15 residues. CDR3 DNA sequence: TGTGCCAGCAGCTGGACTAGCGGGGGTAGGTACGAGCAGTACTTC. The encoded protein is CASSWTSGGRYEQYF.

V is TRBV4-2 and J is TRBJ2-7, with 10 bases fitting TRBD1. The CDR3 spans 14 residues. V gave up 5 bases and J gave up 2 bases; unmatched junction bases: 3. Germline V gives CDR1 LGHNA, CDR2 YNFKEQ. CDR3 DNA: TGTGCCAGCAGCAAAGGGACAGGGGCCTACGAGCAGTACTTC. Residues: CASSKGTGAYEQYF.

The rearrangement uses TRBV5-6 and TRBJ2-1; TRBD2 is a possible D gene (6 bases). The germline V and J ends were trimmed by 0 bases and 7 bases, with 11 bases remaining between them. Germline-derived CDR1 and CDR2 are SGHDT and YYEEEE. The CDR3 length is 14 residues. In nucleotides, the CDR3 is TGTGCCAGCAGCTTGGATTGGGAGGAAAATGAGCAGTTCTTC. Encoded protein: CASSLDWEENEQFF.

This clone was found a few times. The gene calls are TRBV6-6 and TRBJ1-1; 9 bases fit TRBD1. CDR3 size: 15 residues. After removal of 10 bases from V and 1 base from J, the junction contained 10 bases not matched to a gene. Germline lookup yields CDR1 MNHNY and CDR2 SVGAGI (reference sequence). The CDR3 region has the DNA TGTGCCACCTGGTGGACAGGGGTGGGGAACACTGAAGCTTTCTTT. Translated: CATWWTGVGNTEAFF.

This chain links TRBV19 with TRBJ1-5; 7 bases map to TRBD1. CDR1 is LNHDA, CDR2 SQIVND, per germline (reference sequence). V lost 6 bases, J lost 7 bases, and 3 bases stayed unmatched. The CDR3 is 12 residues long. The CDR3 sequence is CASRGDSQPQHF. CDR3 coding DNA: TGTGCCAGTAGAGGGGACAGCCAGCCCCAGCATTTT.

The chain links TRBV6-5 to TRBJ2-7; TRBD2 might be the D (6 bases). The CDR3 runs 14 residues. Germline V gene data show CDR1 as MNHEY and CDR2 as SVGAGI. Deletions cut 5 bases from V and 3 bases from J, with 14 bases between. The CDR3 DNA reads TGTGCCAGCAGTCCCGGCGGGGTCTACTACGAGCAGTACTTC. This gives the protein CASSPGGVYYEQYF.

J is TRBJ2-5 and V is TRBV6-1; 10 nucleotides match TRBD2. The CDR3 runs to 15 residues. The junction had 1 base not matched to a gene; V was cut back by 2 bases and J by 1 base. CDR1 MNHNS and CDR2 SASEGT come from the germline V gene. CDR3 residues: CASSELAGAQETQYF. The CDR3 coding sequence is TGTGCCAGCAGTGAACTAGCGGGGGCCCAAGAGACCCAGTACTTC.